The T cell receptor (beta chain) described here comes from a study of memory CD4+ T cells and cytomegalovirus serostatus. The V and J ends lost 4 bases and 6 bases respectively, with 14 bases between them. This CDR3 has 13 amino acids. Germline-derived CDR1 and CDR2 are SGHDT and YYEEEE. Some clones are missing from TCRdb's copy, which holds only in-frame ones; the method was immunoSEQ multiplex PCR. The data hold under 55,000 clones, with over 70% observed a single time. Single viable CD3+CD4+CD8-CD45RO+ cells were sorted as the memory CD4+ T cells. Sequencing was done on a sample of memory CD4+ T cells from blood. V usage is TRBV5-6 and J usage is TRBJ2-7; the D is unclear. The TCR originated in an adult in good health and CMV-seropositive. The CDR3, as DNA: TGTGCCAGCAGCCCTCGAAGTTACGGCGAGCAGTACTTC. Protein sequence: CASSPRSYGEQYF.